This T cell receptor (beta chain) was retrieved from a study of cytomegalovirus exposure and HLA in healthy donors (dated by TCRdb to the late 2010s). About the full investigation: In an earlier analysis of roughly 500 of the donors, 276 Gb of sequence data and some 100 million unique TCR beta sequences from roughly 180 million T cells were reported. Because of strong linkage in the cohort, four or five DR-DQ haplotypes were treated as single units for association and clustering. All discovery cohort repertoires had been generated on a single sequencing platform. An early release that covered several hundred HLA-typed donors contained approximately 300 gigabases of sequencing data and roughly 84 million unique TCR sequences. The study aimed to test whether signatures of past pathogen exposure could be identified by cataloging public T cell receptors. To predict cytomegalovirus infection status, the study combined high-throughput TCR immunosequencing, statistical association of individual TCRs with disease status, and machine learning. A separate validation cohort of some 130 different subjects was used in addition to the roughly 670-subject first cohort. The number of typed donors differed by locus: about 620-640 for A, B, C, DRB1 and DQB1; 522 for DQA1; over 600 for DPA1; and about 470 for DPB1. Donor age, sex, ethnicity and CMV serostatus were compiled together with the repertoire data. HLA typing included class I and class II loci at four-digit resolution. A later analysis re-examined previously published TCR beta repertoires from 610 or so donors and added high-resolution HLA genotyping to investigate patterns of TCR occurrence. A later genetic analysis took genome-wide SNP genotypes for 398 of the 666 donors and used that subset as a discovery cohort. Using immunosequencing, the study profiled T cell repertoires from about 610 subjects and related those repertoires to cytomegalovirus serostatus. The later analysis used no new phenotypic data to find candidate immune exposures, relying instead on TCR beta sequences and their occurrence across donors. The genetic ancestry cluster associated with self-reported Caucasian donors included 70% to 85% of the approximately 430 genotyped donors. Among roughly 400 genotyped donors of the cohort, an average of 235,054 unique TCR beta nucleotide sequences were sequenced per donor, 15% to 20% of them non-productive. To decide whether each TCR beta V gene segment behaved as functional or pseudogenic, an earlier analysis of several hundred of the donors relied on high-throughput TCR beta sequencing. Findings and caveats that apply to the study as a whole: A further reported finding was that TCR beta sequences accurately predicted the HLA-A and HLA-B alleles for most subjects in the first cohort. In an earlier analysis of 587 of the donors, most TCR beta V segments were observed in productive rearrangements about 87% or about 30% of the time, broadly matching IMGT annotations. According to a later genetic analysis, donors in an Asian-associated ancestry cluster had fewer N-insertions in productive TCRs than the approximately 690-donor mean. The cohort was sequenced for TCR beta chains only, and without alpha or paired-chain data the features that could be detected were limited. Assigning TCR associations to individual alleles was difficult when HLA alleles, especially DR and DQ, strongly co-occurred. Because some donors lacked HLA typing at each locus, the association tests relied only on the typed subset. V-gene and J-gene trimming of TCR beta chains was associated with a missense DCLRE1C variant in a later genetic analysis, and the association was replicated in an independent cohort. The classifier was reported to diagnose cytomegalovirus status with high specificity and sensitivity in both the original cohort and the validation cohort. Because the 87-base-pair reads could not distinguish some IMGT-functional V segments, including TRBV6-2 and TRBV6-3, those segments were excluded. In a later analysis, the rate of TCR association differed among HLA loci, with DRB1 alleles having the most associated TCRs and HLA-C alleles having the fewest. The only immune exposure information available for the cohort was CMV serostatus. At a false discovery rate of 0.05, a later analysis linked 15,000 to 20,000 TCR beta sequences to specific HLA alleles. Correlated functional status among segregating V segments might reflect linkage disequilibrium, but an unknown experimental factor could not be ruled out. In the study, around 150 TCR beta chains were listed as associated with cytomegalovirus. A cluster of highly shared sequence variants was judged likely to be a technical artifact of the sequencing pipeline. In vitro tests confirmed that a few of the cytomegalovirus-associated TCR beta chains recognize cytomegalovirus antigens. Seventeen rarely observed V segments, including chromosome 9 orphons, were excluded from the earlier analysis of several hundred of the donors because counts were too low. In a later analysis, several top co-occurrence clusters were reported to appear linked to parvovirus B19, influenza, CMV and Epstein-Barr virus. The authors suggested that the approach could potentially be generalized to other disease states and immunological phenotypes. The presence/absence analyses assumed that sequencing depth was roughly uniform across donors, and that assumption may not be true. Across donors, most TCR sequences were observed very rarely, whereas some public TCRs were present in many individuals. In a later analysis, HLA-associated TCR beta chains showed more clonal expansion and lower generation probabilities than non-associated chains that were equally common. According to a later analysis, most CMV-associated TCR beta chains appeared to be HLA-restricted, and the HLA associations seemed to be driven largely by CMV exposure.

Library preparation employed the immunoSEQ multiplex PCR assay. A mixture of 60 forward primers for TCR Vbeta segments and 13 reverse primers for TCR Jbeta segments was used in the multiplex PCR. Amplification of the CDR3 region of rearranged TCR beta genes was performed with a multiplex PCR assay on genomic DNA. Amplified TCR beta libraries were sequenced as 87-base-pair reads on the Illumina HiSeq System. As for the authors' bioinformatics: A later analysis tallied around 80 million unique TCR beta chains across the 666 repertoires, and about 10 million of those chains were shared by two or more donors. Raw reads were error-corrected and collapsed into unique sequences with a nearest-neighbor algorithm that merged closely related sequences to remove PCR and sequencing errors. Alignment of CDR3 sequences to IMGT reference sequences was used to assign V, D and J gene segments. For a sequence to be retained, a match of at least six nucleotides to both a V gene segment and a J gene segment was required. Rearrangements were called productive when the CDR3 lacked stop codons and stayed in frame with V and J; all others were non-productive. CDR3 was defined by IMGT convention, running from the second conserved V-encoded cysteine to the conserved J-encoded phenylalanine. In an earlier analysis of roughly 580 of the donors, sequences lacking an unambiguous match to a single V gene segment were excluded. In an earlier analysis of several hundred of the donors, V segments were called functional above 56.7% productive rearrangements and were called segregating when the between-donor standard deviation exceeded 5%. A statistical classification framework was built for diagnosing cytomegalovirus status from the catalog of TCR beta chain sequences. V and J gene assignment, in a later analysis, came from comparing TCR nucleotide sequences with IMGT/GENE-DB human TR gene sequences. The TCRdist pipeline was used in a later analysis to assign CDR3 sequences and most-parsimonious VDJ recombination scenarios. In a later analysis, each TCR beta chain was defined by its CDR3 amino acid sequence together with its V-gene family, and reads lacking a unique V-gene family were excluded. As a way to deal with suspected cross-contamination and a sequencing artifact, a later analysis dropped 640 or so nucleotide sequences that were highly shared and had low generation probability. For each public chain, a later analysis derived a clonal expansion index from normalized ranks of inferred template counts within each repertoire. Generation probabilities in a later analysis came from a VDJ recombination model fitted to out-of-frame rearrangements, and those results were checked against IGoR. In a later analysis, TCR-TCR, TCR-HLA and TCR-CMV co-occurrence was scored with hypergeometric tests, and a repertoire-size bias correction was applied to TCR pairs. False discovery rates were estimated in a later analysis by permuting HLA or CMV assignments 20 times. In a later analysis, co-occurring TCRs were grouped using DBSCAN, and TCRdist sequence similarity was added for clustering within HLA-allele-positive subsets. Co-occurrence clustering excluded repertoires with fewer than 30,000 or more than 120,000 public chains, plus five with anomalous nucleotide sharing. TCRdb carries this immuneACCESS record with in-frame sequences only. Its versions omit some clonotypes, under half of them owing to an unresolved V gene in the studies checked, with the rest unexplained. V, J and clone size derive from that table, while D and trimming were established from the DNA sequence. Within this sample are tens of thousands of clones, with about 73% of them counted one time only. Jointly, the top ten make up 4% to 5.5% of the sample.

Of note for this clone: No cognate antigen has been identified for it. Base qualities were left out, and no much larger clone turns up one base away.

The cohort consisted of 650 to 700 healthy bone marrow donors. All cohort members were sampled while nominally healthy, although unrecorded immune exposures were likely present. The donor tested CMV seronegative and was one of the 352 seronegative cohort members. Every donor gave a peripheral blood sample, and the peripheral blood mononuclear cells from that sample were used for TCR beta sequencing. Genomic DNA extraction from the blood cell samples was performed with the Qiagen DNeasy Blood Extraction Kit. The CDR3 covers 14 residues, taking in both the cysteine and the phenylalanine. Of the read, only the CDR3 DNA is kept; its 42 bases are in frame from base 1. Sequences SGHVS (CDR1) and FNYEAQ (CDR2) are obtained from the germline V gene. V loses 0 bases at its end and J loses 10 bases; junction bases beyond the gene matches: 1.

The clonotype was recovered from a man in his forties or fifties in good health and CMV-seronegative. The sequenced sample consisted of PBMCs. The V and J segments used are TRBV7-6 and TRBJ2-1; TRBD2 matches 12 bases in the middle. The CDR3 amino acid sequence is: CASSLALAGGEQFF. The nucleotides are TGTGCCAGCAGCTTAGCACTAGCGGGAGGCGAGCAGTTCTTC. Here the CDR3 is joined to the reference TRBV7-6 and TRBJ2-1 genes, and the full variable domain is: GAGVSQSPRYKVTKRGQDVALRCDPISGHVSLYWYRQALGQGPEFLTYFNYEAQQDKSGLPNDRFSAERPEGSISTLTIQRTEQRDSAMYRCASSLALAGGEQFFGPGTRLTVL.